This TCR beta chain is from a study of T cells after yellow fever vaccination. This CDR3 is 14 amino acids long. Trimming at V came to 7 bases and at J to 7 bases, leaving 9 bases not matched to a gene. The V gene's germline CDR1 is LGHNA and CDR2 YSLEER. One entry per CDR3 protein, called by TCRdb with MiXCR from the 5' RACE reads. The sample carries some 250,000 distinct CDR3 sequences, 3.6% recorded once. Study-level results: A weaker secondary response peaked on day 5, the primary on day 15.

Only one count was recorded for this clonotype. Its antigen is undetermined. This sequence originates from a man aged 18 to 35 who received the YFV17D yellow fever vaccine. The chain couples TRBV4-3 to TRBJ1-2, with TRBD1 matching 10 bases. The material sequenced was PBMCs, taken 15 days after the yellow fever booster vaccination. Written as DNA, the CDR3 is TGCGCCAGCACTCCGGGACAGGGGTATGGTGGCTACACCTTC. It codes for CASTPGQGYGGYTF.